These T cell receptor beta chains were read from a single sample in a study of blood T cell repertoires in COVID-19. The table came from immunoSEQ multiplex PCR; TCRdb's copy has only in-frame clones and leaves some out. The repertoire consists of around 400,000 clones, with around 92% occurring once and the leading ten covering 0.95% to 1.5%. The sequencing input was peripheral blood. These receptors all come from a man aged 40-50 years with acute or convalescent COVID-19. Both conserved end residues are trimmed from each CDR3. A D gene is named only where the DNA matches it firmly. Clone size is shown for a subset of rows, as once, few, many or a class of expanded clone.

TRBV30	-	-	TRBJ1-3	AWSRLGASGNTIY
TRBV24-1	-	-	TRBJ2-2	ATSDPLGGELF
TRBV6-6	TRBD1	-	TRBJ1-2	ASRPGGFENYGYT
TRBV7-9	TRBD1	-	TRBJ1-3	ASSLGGGGYSGNTIY
TRBV7-2	TRBD1	-	TRBJ1-5	ASSTDRARNNQPQH
TRBV5-1	-	-	TRBJ2-7	ASSLVDSGVAYEQY
TRBV19	TRBD1	-	TRBJ1-1	ASSVQGMNTEAF
TRBV3-1/TRBV3-2	-	-	TRBJ1-3	ASRLQKRNTIY
TRBV29-1	-	once	TRBJ1-6	SVVWQGTDSPLH
TRBV27	TRBD2	-	TRBJ2-7	ASSLGLATYEQY
TRBV29-1	TRBD2	-	TRBJ2-1	SASLLAGWYNEQF
TRBV4-3	-	-	TRBJ2-3	ASSQDEGGTDTQY
TRBV3-1/TRBV3-2	TRBD1	-	TRBJ1-3	ASSNRQGARGNTIY
TRBV30	-	-	TRBJ1-2	AWRRLPQGYGYT
TRBV10-3	-	-	TRBJ2-6	AISDQVGSGANVLT
TRBV19	TRBD1	-	TRBJ2-7	ASSFRQGNEQY
TRBV5-1	-	-	TRBJ1-1	ASSLSGANTEAF
TRBV10-3	-	once	TRBJ2-3	AIRAGEEDTQY
TRBV6-7	TRBD1	-	TRBJ2-7	ASTQGTGHYEQY
TRBV28	-	once	TRBJ2-7	ASPPSAGRLVKSYEQY
TRBV24-1	TRBD1	-	TRBJ1-1	ATSDINQGAGTEAF
TRBV7-2	-	-	TRBJ1-2	ASSLTQGNYGYT
TRBV29-1	TRBD1	-	TRBJ1-3	SARQGSTSGNTIY
TRBV28	-	-	TRBJ2-2	ASSLRVTGELF
TRBV6-5	TRBD2	-	TRBJ2-3	ASSYLSGGATDTQY
TRBV5-1	-	few	TRBJ1-6	ASSLAFPGSSYNSPLH
TRBV19	-	once	TRBJ2-7	ASSIRQAMSSYEQY
TRBV10-3	TRBD2	-	TRBJ2-7	AISEGLAGARFYEQY
TRBV4-1	TRBD1	few	TRBJ1-6	ASSLYRDRTHSPLH
TRBV24-1	TRBD1	-	TRBJ2-7	ATSDGTGGVGEQY
TRBV7-2	TRBD2	-	TRBJ2-7	ASSFPRGSTSGAHEQY
TRBV7-9	-	few	TRBJ1-1	ASSFEGRNTEAF
TRBV27	TRBD2	-	TRBJ2-5	ASSPLAGGGETQY
TRBV28	TRBD1	-	TRBJ2-4	ASSPQGLKNIQY
TRBV11-2	TRBD1	-	TRBJ2-1	ASSYTGGTIYNEQF
TRBV23-1	-	-	TRBJ1-2	ASSQWALGNYGYT
TRBV12-3/TRBV12-4	-	-	TRBJ1-1	ASSRVNTEAF
TRBV30	-	-	TRBJ1-1	AWSPIADSNTEAF
TRBV6-5	-	once	TRBJ2-7	ASSYATPLSYEQY